These T cell receptor beta chains were read from a single sample in a study of Ad26.COV2.S vaccination and SARS-CoV-2 variants. Repertoires were generated with immunoSEQ multiplex PCR, while TCRdb's copy carries only in-frame clones and drops some. The sample has over 400,000 clones, nearly 90% seen once. Sequencing used peripheral blood, obtained in a trial of Ad26.COV2.S vaccine versus placebo. The receptor source for this set is a person between 18 and 65 years old who received the Ad26.COV2.S COVID-19 vaccine or a placebo. Each CDR3 is given with its conserved first and last residue. D genes are given only for firm matches. The listing skips clone size in some rows; elsewhere it reads once, few, many or a size class.

length | size | J | D | V | DNA | CDR3
13 | NA | TRBJ1-5 | TRBD1 | TRBV18 | TGTGCCAGCTCCGGACAGGGTCATCAGCCCCAGCATTTT | CASSGQGHQPQHF
13 | NA | TRBJ1-2 | NA | TRBV6-2/TRBV6-3 | TGTGCCAGCAACCCATACGGGGTGGGCGGCTACACCTTC | CASNPYGVGGYTF
13 | NA | TRBJ1-2 | TRBD1 | TRBV28 | TGTGCCAGCACCATCAACAGGGGGCTTGGCTACACCTTC | CASTINRGLGYTF
12 | NA | TRBJ1-2 | NA | TRBV7-9 | TGTGCCAGCAGCTCCGAACACTATGGCTACACCTTC | CASSSEHYGYTF
15 | NA | TRBJ2-3 | NA | TRBV7-9 | TGTGCCAGCAGCTATGGGACTTCCTGGGCAGATACGCAGTATTTT | CASSYGTSWADTQYF
15 | NA | TRBJ1-5 | NA | TRBV7-2 | TGTGCCAGCCAGGGAGGGGGTTTCAGCAATCAGCCCCAGCATTTT | CASQGGGFSNQPQHF
14 | NA | TRBJ1-1 | TRBD1 | TRBV5-1 | TGCGCCAGCAGCTTGGGGACAGGGACCACTGAAGCTTTCTTT | CASSLGTGTTEAFF
15 | NA | TRBJ2-4 | NA | TRBV5-1 | TGCGCCAGCAGCTTGGGCGGTTCCTGGGGGAACATTCAGTACTTC | CASSLGGSWGNIQYF
15 | few | TRBJ1-3 | TRBD1 | TRBV5-1 | TGCGCCAGCAGCTTGATGGGGACAGGAGGAAACACCATATATTTT | CASSLMGTGGNTIYF
13 | few | TRBJ1-2 | NA | TRBV6-5 | TGTGCCAGCAGCACCGGGACACTAAGAGGCTACACCTTC | CASSTGTLRGYTF
15 | NA | TRBJ2-5 | TRBD2 | TRBV5-1 | TGCGCCAGCAGCTTGTCTTGGGGGGGAGAAGAGACCCAGTACTTC | CASSLSWGGEETQYF
16 | few | TRBJ1-6 | NA | TRBV11-2 | TGTGCCAGCAGCTTAGGGATGGCCGGGCTTCATTCACCCCTCCACTTT | CASSLGMAGLHSPLHF
15 | once | TRBJ1-4 | NA | TRBV30 | TGTGCCTGGAGTGTAGGCCTAACAACTAATGAAAAACTGTTTTTT | CAWSVGLTTNEKLFF
14 | NA | TRBJ1-5 | NA | TRBV6-2/TRBV6-3 | TGTGCCAGCAGTTACTCGAATAGCAATCAGCCCCAGCATTTT | CASSYSNSNQPQHF
15 | NA | TRBJ2-5 | TRBD1 | TRBV24-1 | TGTGCCACCAGTGATCGGGACAGGGGTAGGGAGACCCAGTACTTC | CATSDRDRGRETQYF
15 | NA | TRBJ1-5 | NA | TRBV18 | TGTGCCAGCTCACCCGGACAGAGTAGCAATCAGCCCCAGCATTTT | CASSPGQSSNQPQHF